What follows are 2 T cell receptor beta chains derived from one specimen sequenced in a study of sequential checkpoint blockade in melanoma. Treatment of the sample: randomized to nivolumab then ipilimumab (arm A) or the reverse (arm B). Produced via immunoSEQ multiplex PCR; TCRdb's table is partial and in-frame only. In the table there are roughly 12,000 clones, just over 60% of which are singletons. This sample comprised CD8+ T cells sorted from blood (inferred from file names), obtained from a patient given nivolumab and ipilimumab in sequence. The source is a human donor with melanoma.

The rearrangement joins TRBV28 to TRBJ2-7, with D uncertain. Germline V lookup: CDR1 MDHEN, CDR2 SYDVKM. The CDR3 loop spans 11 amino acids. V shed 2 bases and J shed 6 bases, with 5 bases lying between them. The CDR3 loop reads CASSLEAEQYF. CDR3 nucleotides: TGTGCCAGCAGTTTAGAGGCCGAGCAGTACTTC.

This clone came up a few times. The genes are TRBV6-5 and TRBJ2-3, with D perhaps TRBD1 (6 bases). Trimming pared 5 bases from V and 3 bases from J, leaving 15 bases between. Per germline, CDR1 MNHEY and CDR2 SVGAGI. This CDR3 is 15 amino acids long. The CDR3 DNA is TGTGCCAGCAGTCCCGTTACAGGGTTGACAGATACGCAGTATTTT. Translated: CASSPVTGLTDTQYF.